The 18 T cell receptor beta chains reported below all come from one sample, sequenced in a study of breast tumors, draining lymph nodes, adjacent tissues. MiXCR, applied by TCRdb to the multiplex PCR reads, yields one record per CDR3 protein. The sample yields 200,000 to 300,000 distinct CDR3 sequences, more than 30% seen once. Samples came from axillary lymph nodes draining the breast cancer. Material: axillary lymph node tissue. These receptors came from a female donor with breast cancer. Some clones in this sample may be carry-over from other donors' samples.

Regarding this clonotype: Since a much larger clone is just one base distant, this may be a read error. The V gene is TRBV12-3 or TRBV12-4, the J gene TRBJ2-7; 9 bases match TRBD2. The CDR3 extends over 15 amino acids. Trimming took 3 bases from V and 5 from J; bases not matched to a gene: 8. In DNA form, the CDR3 reads TGTGCCAGCAGTTTCGCGGGAGGGCCGAGGAACGAGCAGTACTTC. Residues: CASSFAGGPRNEQYF.

This clonotype has a count of ten or more. This chain links TRBV2 with TRBJ2-2; D unresolved. Germline-derived CDR1 and CDR2 are SNHLY and FYNNEI. The CDR3 loop spans 15 amino acids. Trimming removed 2 bases at V and 7 bases at J, with 14 bases between. The CDR3 region has the DNA TGTGCCAGCAGTGAATCCCCCCGCGGTGGCGGGGAGCTGTTTTTT. Encoded protein: CASSESPRGGGELFF.

This clonotype was detected ten times or more. This chain links TRBV30 with TRBJ1-2; possibly TRBD1 for D (5 bases). The CDR3 consists of 11 residues. Trimming shortened V by 6 bases and J by 8 bases, and 13 bases separated the two germline ends. The germline V gene has CDR1 GTSNPN and CDR2 SVGIG (reference sequence). The CDR3 loop reads CACSGAWGYTF. As DNA, the CDR3 is TGTGCCTGCAGCGGGGCGTGGGGCTACACCTTC.

This clonotype was seen repeatedly, ten times or more. The gene calls are TRBV13 and TRBJ2-1; the match to TRBD2 covers 11 bases. This CDR3 contains 15 residues. Germline V CDR1 and CDR2: PRHDT, FYEKMQ (reference sequence). J was trimmed by 7 bases and V by 5 bases; bases with no gene match: 7. The CDR3 DNA sequence: TGTGCCAGCAGCCAGCCGGGACTAGCGGAAAATGAGCAGTTCTTC. Translated, it gives CASSQPGLAENEQFF.

The chain employs TRBV20-1 and TRBJ1-5; D gene ambiguous. This CDR3 is 13 amino acids long. Germline V CDR1 and CDR2: DFQATT, SNEGSKA (reference sequence). The CDR3 reads CAASPDVVQPQHF. The CDR3 DNA is TGCGCGGCTAGCCCAGACGTGGTTCAGCCCCAGCATTTT.

In the case of this clonotype: A much larger clone differs from this one at a single base, so this may be a read error. The CDR3 region has the DNA TGTGCCAGCAGCCGGCCTCCCGGGACAGGGGATTCACCCCTCCACTTT. It encodes CASSRPPGTGDSPLHF. The rearrangement links TRBV11-1 to TRBJ1-6; 10 nucleotides align to TRBD1. Germline loops: CDR1 SGHAT, CDR2 FQDESV (reference sequence). Unmatched junction bases numbered 9, after V lost 5 bases and J lost 8 bases. The CDR3 has 16 amino acids.

As regards this clonotype: This could be a read error, since a much larger clone is one nucleotide away. The conserved closing phenylalanine or tryptophan is absent in this CDR3, likely reflecting a read error. The chain joins TRBV7-2 to TRBJ2-2; D is unresolved. Germline values: CDR1 SGHTA, CDR2 FQGNSA. The ends were cut back, 4 bases at V and 0 bases at J, with 15 bases in the middle. This CDR3 has 17 residues. The CDR3, as DNA: TGTGCCAGCAGCTCCGGTTTTAGGACGCCGAACACCGGGGAGCTGTTTTAT. It encodes CASSSGFRTPNTGELFY.

This clonotype occurred many times. V is TRBV9 and J is TRBJ2-5, with a weak D call TRBD2 (6 bases). The germline gives CDR1 SGDLS, CDR2 YYNGEE. This CDR3 has 14 residues. Trimming cost V 3 bases and J 2 bases, with 11 bases left between them. The CDR3 loop is CASSGLGGQETQYF. CDR3 in DNA: TGTGCCAGCAGCGGACTCGGAGGGCAAGAGACCCAGTACTTC.

To note about this clonotype: An end of the junction differs from the germline gene, which may be a read error. This sequence joins TRBV7-9 and TRBJ1-2; D remains unclear. From germline, CDR1 is SEHNR and CDR2 FQNEAQ (reference sequence). This CDR3 contains 15 residues. CDR3 nucleotides: TGCGCCAGCAGCCAAGACACCACGGGGAGTTGGGTCTACACCTTC. This codes for CASSQDTTGSWVYTF.

This clonotype was counted ten times or more. The rearrangement joins TRBV7-6 to TRBJ1-4, with D perhaps matching TRBD1 (6 bases). CDR1 is SGHVS, CDR2 FNYEAQ, per germline. Trimming removed 1 base at V and 7 bases at J, with 16 bases between. The CDR3 spans 16 residues. The CDR3 loop is CASSLEGSGVGEKLFF. The DNA for the CDR3 is TGTGCCAGCAGCTTAGAGGGCTCAGGGGTTGGTGAAAAACTGTTTTTT.

The V gene is TRBV7-2, the J gene TRBJ2-7, with D tentatively TRBD1 (5 bases). Per germline, CDR1 SGHTA and CDR2 FQGNSA. The CDR3 is made up of 15 amino acids. V was shortened by 1 base and J by 6 bases, with 16 bases between the two germline ends. In nucleotides, the CDR3 is TGTGCCAGCAGCTTAGGGCAGGGTGGAACCTGCGAGCAGTACTTC. Translation gives CASSLGQGGTCEQYF.

This sequence joins TRBV2 and TRBJ2-1; a possible D gene is TRBD2 (5 bases). The CDR3 runs to 14 residues. The germline V gene has CDR1 SNHLY and CDR2 FYNNEI. The germline V and J ends were trimmed by 7 bases and 0 bases, with 10 bases remaining between them. The CDR3: CASTARDSYNEQFF. CDR3 in DNA: TGTGCCAGCACCGCGAGGGACTCCTACAATGAGCAGTTCTTC.

This clonotype was counted ten times or more. The chain carries TRBV11-2 and TRBJ2-1; D uncertain. Trimming shortened V by 2 bases and J by 10 bases, and 9 bases separated the two germline ends. The CDR3 runs to 12 residues. Germline CDR1 and CDR2: SGHAT and FQNNGV. DNA of the CDR3: TGTGCCAGCAGCTTATATACAGACGAGCAGTTCTTC. This codes for CASSLYTDEQFF.

The chain uses TRBV19 and TRBJ1-4; TRBD1 is a possible D gene (5 bases). The CDR3 is 16 amino acids. Looked up from germline, CDR1 is LNHDA and CDR2 is SQIVND (reference sequence). The V gene lost 3 bases and the J gene lost 7 bases, with 18 bases spanning the gap. The DNA for the CDR3 is TGTGCCAGTAGTATGAGAGTGGGACTAGTTGGTGAAAAACTGTTTTTT. This translates into CASSMRVGLVGEKLFF.

This clonotype occurred many times. V and J are TRBV12-3 or TRBV12-4 and TRBJ2-1; a possible D gene is TRBD2 (5 bases). The CDR3 contains 13 residues. V lost 7 bases and J lost 11, with 18 bases in between. CDR3 in DNA: TGTGCCAGCACACCCACCGGGGTACCTCAGCAGTTCTTC. Protein product: CASTPTGVPQQFF.

This clonotype was observed a handful of times. The J gene is TRBJ2-7, the V gene TRBV5-1, with 10 bases identical to TRBD1. CDR3 length: 15 amino acids. Germline trimming cut 3 bases from V and 5 bases from J; bases unmatched to any gene: 8. Germline V gene lookup returns CDR1 SGHRS and CDR2 YFSETQ. CDR3 nucleotides: TGCGCCAGCAGCTCGTGGGGGACAGGGGTTGACGAGCAGTACTTC. Its protein is CASSSWGTGVDEQYF.

This clonotype was seen at least ten times. This rearrangement joins TRBV9 to TRBJ2-2, with 9 bases matching TRBD1. This CDR3 comprises 16 residues. V lost 3 bases and J lost 7; bases outside the gene matches: 10. Looked up from germline, CDR1 is SGDLS and CDR2 is YYNGEE. In DNA, the CDR3 is TGTGCCAGCAGCGAGCCCGGGACAGGGATCGGCGGGGAGCTGTTTTTT. It translates to CASSEPGTGIGGELFF. The full variable domain, its missing parts supplied by reference TRBV9 and TRBJ2-2, is DSGVTQTPKHLITATGQRVTLRCSPRSGDLSVYWYQQSLDQGLQFLIQYYNGEERAKGNILERFSAQQFPDLHSELNLSSLELGDSALYFCASSEPGTGIGGELFFGEGSRLTVL.

Ten or more counts support this clonotype. This rearrangement joins TRBV5-1 to TRBJ2-1; tentative D call: TRBD2 (5 bases). Trimming took off 4 bases at V and 4 bases at J, with 18 bases between the two ends. This CDR3 has 16 residues. Germline V gene sequence: CDR1 SGHRS, CDR2 YFSETQ. CDR3 DNA sequence: TGCGCCAGCAGCCCCCCTGCGGGCCTCGGGTACAATGAGCAGTTCTTC. Encoded protein: CASSPPAGLGYNEQFF.